This T cell receptor beta chain was recorded in a study of lymphopenia after photon versus proton radiotherapy. The study's findings and limits: Larger post-nadir TCR diversity loss correlated inversely with survival in deceased patients.

With 5 bases clipped from V and 1 base from J, the junction kept 6 bases outside the gene matches. Germline CDR1 is SGHVS and CDR2 is FQNEAQ. The CDR3 covers 15 residues. The data were produced by immunoSEQ multiplex PCR, yet TCRdb's version contains in-frame clones alone and is incomplete. The sample shows more than 20,000 clones, about four fifths of them seen only once. Points on this clone: The target antigen is unknown.

This chain links TRBV7-8 with TRBJ2-5, with 8 nucleotides matching TRBD1. The specimen comprised peripheral blood, sampled from a patient treated with photon-based radiotherapy. The origin of this receptor is a man aged 35 to 55 with gastric cancer. The CDR3 protein is CASSPQGTGQETQYF. CDR3 nucleotide sequence: TGTGCCAGCAGCCCTCAGGGGACAGGCCAAGAGACCCAGTACTTC. Variable domain in full (rest from reference TRBV7-8 and TRBJ2-5): GAGVSQSPRYKVAKRGQDVALRCDPISGHVSLFWYQQALGQGPEFLTYFQNEAQLDKSGLPSDRFFAERPEGSVSTLKIQRTQQEDSAVYLCASSPQGTGQETQYFGPGTRLLVL.